This T cell receptor beta chain was sequenced during a study of shared clonotypes between healthy human individuals (dated by TCRdb to the early 2020s). About the investigation overall: A couple of women and a few men aged 18 to 49 years were included in the cohort. Per donor, three plates each were used for CD4 naive and CD4 memory, two for CD8 naive, and one for CD8 memory. Blood TCR repertoires of five healthy adults were deeply sequenced to estimate repertoire size and the extent of clonotype sharing between individuals. To increase sequencing depth and limit assay-specific biases, TCR repertoire library preparation and sequencing were carried out by different laboratories using diverse techniques. Leukapheresis yielded between about 0.9 and 9.5 billion PBMCs per donor.

Remarks on this clone: Its antigen is currently not known. No much larger clone is present one base from it, and per-base qualities are unavailable.

The donors were healthy, HIV-negative adults who had no recently reported acute infections or vaccinations. Every donor was a Caucasian adult living in Nashville, Tennessee, USA. Magnetic negative selection was used to enrich CD4+ T cells, after which naive cells were positively selected on CD45RA and the negative fraction became the memory subset. Blood was collected by leukapheresis, and PBMCs were isolated by Ficoll-Histopaque density gradient centrifugation and then cryopreserved in liquid nitrogen vapor phase. Analytical flow cytometry was used to check the purity and quantity of every magnetically sorted T cell population. Genomic DNA was isolated from each sorted fraction and quantified by UV absorbance on a Nanodrop 2000c. The germline V gene specifies ENHRY as CDR1 and SYGVKD as CDR2. Here V drops 7 bases and J drops 3 bases, and the junction holds 5 bases not matched to any gene. The CDR3 covers 14 residues, taking in both the cysteine and the phenylalanine. CDR3 DNA only is kept here, 42 bases in frame from base 1.

What the work shows at the level of the full study, not this receptor alone: Even with the large sequencing depth, rarefaction of the sorted-subset datasets indicated that sequencing was incomplete. Sharing across a few donors was observed for about 4.8% of naive CD4, over 3% of naive CD8, 2% to 2.5% of memory CD4, and about 0.4% of memory CD8 clonotypes. Naive subsets generally had larger estimated clonotype richness than memory subsets. Based on pairwise subsampling, the degree of clonotype sharing among donors was expected to be affected by sequencing depth. Sampling was restricted to blood, and TCR repertoires in tissues likely differ from the TCR repertoires found in blood. Compared with non-shared clonotypes, the clonotypes found in all four sorted-subset donors had higher generation probabilities. The genetic and exposure-history diversity represented was limited by the small number of donors.

Using the deep immunoSEQ assay, multiplex PCR amplified TCR CDR3 regions from genomic DNA. Extracted genomic DNA from each cell subset was distributed evenly across all wells of several immunoSEQ 96-well plates, and each plate was treated as a replicate. For sorted subsets, roughly 200 ng of genomic DNA, equivalent to around 31,000 T cell genomes, went into each replicate PCR. The purified libraries were quantified using a Qubit 3.0 fluorometer, sized with a Bioanalyzer 2100, and then quantified again using the KAPA Library Quantification kit. A separate single-read 150-cycle Illumina NextSeq 550 flow cell was used to sequence each immunoSEQ 96-well plate. The original pipeline was this. Because only junctional sequences without quality scores were contained in the immunoSEQ output, filtering matching that applied to full-length reads could not be performed. To assign V/J genes and CDR3, sequences were annotated using PyIR, a Python wrapper for IgBLAST v1.9, with IMGT germline references. Reads with weak V/J assignments (E-value above 1e-6), missing CDR3, stop codons, out-of-frame junctions, or ambiguous translated residues were removed. V3J clonotypes were defined by identical inferred V gene, J gene, and CDR3 amino acid sequence. To compute the percentage overlap between repertoires, the number of shared unique clonotypes was divided by the size of the smaller repertoire. Three approaches were used to assess repertoire richness: RTK rarefaction, the Chao1 estimator, and Recon v2.1 estimates of unobserved clonotypes. OLGA was used to compute generation probabilities for all TCRbeta clonotypes that the gDNA method yielded from several donors. TCRdb mirrors the immuneACCESS table, restricted to in-frame sequences. Some clones are absent from its copies; in checked studies, under half trace to an unresolved V gene, and the reason for the others is unknown. That table is the source of V, J and clone size, and D and trimming were worked out from the DNA. The sample yields over 850,000 clones; approximately 80% were counted once. Together, the top ten hold 0.55% to 0.7% of the sample.

The rearranged segments are TRBV10-3 and TRBJ1-1; 10 bases in the middle match TRBD1. The specimen was memory CD4+ T cells from PBMCs. According to the study, the label for this sample's cell subset or site signals: CD45RA-negative fraction. This receptor was identified in a man between 18 and 35 years old in good health. Some clones in this sample may be carry-over from other donors' samples. The CDR3 reads CAITSDRGYTEAFF. In nucleotide form, the sequence is TGTGCCATCACCTCGGACAGGGGGTACACTGAAGCTTTCTTT.